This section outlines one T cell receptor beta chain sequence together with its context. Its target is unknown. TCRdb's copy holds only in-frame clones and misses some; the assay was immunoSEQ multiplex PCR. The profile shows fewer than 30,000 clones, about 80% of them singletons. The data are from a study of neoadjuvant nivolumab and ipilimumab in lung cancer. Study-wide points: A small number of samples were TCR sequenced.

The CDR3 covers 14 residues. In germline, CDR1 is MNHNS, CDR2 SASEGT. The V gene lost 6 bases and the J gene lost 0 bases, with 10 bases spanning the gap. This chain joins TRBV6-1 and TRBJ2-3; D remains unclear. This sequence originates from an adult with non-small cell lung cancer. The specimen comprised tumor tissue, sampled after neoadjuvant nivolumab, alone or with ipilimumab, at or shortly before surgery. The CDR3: CASRQFASTDTQYF. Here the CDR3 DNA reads TGTGCCAGCAGGCAGTTCGCTAGCACAGATACGCAGTATTTT.